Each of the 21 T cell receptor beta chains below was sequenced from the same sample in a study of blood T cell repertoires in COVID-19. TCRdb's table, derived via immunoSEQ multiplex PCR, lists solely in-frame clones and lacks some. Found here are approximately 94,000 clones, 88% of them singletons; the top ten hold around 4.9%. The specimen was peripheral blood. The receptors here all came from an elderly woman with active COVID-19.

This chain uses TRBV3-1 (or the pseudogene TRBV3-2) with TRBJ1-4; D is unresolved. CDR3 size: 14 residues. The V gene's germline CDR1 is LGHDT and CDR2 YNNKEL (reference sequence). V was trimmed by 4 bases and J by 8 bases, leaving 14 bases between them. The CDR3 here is CASSPTTKGEKLFF. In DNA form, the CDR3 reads TGTGCCAGCAGCCCGACGACTAAGGGAGAAAAACTGTTTTTT.

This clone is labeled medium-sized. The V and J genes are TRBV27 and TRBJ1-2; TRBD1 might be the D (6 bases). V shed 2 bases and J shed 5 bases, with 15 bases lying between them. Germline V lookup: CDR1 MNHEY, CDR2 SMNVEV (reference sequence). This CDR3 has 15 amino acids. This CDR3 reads CASSLPNTGTYGYTF. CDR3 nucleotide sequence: TGTGCCAGCAGTTTACCGAACACAGGGACATATGGCTACACCTTC.

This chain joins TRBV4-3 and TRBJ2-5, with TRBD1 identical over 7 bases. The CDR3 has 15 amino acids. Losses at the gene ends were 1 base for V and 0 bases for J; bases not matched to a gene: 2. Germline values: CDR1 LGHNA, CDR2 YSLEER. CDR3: CASSQGGQYQETQYF. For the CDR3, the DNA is TGCGCCAGCAGCCAAGGGGGACAGTACCAAGAGACCCAGTACTTC.

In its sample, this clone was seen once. This CDR3 is CASSLGAGASYEQYF. DNA for the CDR3: TGTGCCAGCAGCTTAGGAGCGGGAGCTTCCTACGAGCAGTACTTC. V and J are TRBV7-2 and TRBJ2-7, with 8 bases aligning to TRBD2. V gave up 1 base and J gave up 1 base; unmatched junction bases: 3. This CDR3 is built from 15 residues. Germline CDR1 and CDR2: SGHTA and FQGNSA.

The CDR3 loop is CASSVYNEQFF. CDR3 nucleotides: TGTGCCAGCAGCGTTTACAATGAGCAGTTCTTC. This sequence joins TRBV6-5 and TRBJ2-1; D gene ambiguous. Looked up from germline, CDR1 is MNHEY and CDR2 is SVGAGI. Trimming left V 6 bases short and J 4 bases short, with 4 bases between. The CDR3 is made up of 11 amino acids.

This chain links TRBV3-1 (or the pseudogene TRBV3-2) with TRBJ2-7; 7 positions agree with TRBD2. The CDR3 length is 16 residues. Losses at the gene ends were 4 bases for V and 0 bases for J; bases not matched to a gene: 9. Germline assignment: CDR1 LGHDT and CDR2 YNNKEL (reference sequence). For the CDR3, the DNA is TGTGCCAGCAGCCCTACTCCTCGCGGGAGCTCCTACGAGCAGTACTTC. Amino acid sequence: CASSPTPRGSSYEQYF.

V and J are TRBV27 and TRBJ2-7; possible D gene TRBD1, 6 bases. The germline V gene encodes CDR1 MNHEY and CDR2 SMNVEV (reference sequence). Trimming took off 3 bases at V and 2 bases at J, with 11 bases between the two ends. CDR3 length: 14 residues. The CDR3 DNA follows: TGTGCCAGCAGTTTCTTGGGGGCCACCTACGAGCAGTACTTC. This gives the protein CASSFLGATYEQYF.

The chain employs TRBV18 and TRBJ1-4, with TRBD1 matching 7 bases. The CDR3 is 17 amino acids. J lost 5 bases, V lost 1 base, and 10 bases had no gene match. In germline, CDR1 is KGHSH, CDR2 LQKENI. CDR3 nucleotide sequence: TGTGCCAGCTCACCACAATCCACAGGGGTTTCGAATGAAAAACTGTTTTTT. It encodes CASSPQSTGVSNEKLFF.

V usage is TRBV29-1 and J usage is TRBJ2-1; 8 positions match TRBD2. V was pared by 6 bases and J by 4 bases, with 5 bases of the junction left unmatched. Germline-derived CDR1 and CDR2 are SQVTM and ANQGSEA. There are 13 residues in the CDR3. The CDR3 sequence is CSVATSAYNEQFF. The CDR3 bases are TGCAGCGTCGCGACTAGCGCGTACAATGAGCAGTTCTTC.

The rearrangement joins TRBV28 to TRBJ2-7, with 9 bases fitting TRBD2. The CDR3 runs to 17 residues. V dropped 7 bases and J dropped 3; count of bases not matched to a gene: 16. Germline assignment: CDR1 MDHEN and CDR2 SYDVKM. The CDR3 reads CASTPGGGLALGYEQYF. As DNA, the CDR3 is TGTGCCAGCACCCCGGGGGGGGGACTAGCATTGGGCTACGAGCAGTACTTC.

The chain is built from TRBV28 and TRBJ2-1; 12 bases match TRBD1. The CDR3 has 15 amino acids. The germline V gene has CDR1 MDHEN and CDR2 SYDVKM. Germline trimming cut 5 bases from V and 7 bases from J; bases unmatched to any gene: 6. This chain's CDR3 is CASSRPGQGANEQFF. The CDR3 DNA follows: TGTGCCAGCAGTCGTCCGGGACAGGGGGCAAATGAGCAGTTCTTC.

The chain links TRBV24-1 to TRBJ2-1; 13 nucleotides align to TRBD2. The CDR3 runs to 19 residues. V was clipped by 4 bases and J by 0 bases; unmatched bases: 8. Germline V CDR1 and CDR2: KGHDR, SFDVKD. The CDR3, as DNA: TGTGCCACCAGTGACGCTCCGGGACTAGCGGGGAGCTCCTACAATGAGCAGTTCTTC. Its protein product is CATSDAPGLAGSSYNEQFF.

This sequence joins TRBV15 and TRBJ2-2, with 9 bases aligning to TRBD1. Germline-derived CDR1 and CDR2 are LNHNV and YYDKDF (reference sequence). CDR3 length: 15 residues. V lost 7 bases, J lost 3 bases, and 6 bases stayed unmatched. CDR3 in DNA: TGTGCCACCAAACTCTGGACAGGGGACACCGGGGAGCTGTTTTTT. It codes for CATKLWTGDTGELFF.

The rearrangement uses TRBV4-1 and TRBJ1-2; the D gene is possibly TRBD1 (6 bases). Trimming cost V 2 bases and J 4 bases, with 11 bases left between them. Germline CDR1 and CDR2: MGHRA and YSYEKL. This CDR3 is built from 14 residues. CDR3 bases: TGCGCCAGCAGCCAACGGACAGAACTCTATGGCTACACCTTC. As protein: CASSQRTELYGYTF.

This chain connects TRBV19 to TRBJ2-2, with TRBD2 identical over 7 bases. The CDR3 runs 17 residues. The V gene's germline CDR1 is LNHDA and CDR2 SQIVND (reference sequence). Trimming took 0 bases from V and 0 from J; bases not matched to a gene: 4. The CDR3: CASSIDLSGSNTGELFF. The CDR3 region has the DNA TGTGCCAGTAGTATAGATCTTAGCGGGTCGAACACCGGGGAGCTGTTTTTT.

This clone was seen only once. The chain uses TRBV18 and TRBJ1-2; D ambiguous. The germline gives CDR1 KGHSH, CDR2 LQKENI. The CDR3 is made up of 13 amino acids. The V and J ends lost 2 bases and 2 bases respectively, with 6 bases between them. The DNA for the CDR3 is TGTGCCAGCTCACCAGACAACAACTATGGCTACACCTTC. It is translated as CASSPDNNYGYTF.

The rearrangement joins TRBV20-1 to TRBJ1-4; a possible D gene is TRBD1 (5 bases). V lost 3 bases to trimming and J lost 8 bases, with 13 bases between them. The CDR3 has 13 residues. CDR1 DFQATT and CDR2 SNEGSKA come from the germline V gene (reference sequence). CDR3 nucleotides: TGCAGTGCTAGTGAAGGGGTTGAGGAAAAACTGTTTTTT. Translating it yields CSASEGVEEKLFF.

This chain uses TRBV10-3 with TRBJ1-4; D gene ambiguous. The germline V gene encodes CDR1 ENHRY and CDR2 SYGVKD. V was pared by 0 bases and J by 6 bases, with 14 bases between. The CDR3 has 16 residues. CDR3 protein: CAISESVGGIDEKLFF. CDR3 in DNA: TGTGCCATCAGTGAGTCAGTAGGAGGGATAGATGAAAAACTGTTTTTT.

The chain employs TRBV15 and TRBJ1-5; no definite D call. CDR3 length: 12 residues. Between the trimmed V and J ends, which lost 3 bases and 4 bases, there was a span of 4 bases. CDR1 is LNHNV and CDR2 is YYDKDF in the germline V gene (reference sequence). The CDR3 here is CATSSVNQPQHF. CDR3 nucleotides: TGTGCCACCAGCAGTGTAAATCAGCCCCAGCATTTT. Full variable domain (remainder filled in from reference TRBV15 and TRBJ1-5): DAMVIQNPRYQVTQFGKPVTLSCSQTLNHNVMYWYQQKSSQAPKLLFHYYDKDFNNEADTPDNFQSRRPNTSFCFLDIRSPGLGDTAMYLCATSSVNQPQHFGDGTRLSIL.

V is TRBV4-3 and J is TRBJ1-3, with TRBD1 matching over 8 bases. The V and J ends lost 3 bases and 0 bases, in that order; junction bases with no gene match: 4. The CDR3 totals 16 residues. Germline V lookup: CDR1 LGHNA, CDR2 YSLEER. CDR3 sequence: CASSQGQVSSGNTIYF. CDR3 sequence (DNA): TGCGCCAGCAGCCAGGGACAGGTGAGCTCTGGAAACACCATATATTTT.

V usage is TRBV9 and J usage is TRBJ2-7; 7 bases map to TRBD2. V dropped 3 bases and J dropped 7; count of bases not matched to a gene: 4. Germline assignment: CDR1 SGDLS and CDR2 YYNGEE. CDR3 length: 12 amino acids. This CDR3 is CASSGGGKEQYF. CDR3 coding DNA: TGTGCCAGCAGCGGGGGAGGGAAAGAGCAGTACTTC.